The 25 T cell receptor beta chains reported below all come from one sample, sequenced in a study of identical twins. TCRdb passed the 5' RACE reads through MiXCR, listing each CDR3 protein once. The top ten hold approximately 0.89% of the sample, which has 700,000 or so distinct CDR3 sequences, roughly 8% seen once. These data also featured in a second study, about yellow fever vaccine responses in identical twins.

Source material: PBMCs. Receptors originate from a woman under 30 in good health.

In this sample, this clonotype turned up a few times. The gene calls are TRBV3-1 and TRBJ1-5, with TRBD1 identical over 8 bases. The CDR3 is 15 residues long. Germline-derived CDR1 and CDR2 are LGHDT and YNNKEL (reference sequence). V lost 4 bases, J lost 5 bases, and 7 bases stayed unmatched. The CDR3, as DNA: TGTGCCAGCAGCCTAGGACAGGGACGAGATCAGCCCCAGCATTTT. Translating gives CASSLGQGRDQPQHF. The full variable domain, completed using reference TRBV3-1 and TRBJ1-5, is DTAVSQTPKYLVTQMGNDKSIKCEQNLGHDTMYWYKQDSKKFLKIMFSYNNKELIINETVPNRFSPKSPDKAHLNLHINSLELGDSAVYFCASSLGQGRDQPQHFGDGTRLSIL.

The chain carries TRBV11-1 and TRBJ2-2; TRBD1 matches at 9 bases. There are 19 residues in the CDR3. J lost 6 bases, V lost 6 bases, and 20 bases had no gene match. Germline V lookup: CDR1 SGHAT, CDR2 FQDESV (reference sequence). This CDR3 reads CASRSPIARTGERAGELFF. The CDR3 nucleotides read TGTGCCAGCAGATCCCCGATCGCCCGGACAGGGGAGAGGGCCGGGGAGCTGTTTTTT.

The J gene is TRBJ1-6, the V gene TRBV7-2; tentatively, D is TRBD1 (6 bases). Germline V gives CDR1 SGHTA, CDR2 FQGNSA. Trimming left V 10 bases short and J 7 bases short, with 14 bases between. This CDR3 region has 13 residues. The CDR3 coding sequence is TGTGCCACCGCGATAGGGGGGAATTCACCCCTCCACTTT. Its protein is CATAIGGNSPLHF.

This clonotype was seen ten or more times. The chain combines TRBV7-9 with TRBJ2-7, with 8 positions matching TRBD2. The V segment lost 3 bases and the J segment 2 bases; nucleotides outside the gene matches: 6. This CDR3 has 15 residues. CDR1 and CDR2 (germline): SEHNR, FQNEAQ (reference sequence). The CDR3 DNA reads TGTGCCAGCAGCTTCCTAACGGGGGGGCCCTACGAGCAGTACTTC. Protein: CASSFLTGGPYEQYF.

DNA of the CDR3: TGTGCCAGCAGCCACGGGACAGGGCGGGAGCAGTACTTC. Encoded protein: CASSHGTGREQYF. The chain uses TRBV28 and TRBJ2-7; 9 nucleotides line up with TRBD1. Germline V CDR1 and CDR2: MDHEN, SYDVKM. V was clipped by 6 bases and J by 7 bases; unmatched bases: 7. The CDR3 totals 13 residues.

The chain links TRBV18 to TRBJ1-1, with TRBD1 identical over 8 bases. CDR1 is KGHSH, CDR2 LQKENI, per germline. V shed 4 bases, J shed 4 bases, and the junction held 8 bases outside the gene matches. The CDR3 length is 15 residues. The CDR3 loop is CASSLATGVGTEAFF. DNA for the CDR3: TGTGCCAGCTCACTTGCGACAGGGGTCGGCACTGAAGCTTTCTTT.

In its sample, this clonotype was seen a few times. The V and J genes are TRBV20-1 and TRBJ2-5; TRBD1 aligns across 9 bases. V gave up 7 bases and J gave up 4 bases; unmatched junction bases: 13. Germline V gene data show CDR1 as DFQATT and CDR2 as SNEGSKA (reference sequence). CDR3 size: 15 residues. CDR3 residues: CSVNRGTGKRETQYF. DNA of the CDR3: TGCAGTGTTAACCGCGGGACAGGGAAAAGAGAGACCCAGTACTTC.

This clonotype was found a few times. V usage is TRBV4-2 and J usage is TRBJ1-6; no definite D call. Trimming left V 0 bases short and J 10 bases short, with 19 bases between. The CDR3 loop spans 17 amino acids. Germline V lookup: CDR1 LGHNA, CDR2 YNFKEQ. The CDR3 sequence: CASSQENTIGSGSPLHF. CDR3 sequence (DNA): TGTGCCAGCAGCCAAGAAAATACTATAGGAAGTGGATCACCCCTCCACTTT.

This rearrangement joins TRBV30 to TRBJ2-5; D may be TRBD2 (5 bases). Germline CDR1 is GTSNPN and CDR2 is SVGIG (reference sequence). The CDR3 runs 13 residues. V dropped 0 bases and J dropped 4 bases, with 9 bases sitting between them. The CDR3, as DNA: TGTGCCTGGAGTGTGGCAGGAGGAGAGACCCAGTACTTC. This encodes CAWSVAGGETQYF.

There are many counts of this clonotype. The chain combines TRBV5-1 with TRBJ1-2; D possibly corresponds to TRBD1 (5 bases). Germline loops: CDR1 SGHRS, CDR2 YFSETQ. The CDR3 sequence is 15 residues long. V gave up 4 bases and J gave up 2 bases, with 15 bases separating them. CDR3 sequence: CASSDRDRENYGYTF. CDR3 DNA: TGCGCCAGCAGCGACCGGGACCGGGAAAACTATGGCTACACCTTC.

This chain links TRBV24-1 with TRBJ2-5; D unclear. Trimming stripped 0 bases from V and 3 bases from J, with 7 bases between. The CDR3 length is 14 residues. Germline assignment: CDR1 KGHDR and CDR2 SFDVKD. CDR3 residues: CATSDLGPEETQYF. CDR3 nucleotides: TGTGCCACCAGTGATTTGGGCCCGGAAGAGACCCAGTACTTC.

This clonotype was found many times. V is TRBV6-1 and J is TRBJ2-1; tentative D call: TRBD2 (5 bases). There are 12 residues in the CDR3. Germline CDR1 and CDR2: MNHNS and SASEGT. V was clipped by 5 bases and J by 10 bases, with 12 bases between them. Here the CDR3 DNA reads TGTGCCAGCAGTTCGATGGGAGTCGAGCAGTTCTTC. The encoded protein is CASSSMGVEQFF.

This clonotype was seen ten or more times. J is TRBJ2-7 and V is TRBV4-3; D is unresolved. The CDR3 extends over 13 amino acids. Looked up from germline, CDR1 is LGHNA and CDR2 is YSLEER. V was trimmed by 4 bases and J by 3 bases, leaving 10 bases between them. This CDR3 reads CASSRGIDYEQYF. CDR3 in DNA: TGCGCCAGCAGCCGAGGCATTGACTACGAGCAGTACTTC.

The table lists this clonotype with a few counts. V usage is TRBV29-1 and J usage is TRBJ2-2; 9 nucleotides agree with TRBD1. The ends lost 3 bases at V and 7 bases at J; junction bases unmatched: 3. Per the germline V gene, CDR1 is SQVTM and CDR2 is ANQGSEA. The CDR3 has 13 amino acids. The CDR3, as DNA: TGCAGCGTTGAGGACAGGGGTGTCGGGGAGCTGTTTTTT. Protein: CSVEDRGVGELFF.

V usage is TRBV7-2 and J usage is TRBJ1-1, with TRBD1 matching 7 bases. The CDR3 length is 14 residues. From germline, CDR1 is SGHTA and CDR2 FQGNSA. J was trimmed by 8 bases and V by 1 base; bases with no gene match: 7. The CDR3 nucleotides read TGTGCCAGCAGCTTAGAGCCCGGGACAGCAGAAGCTTTCTTT. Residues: CASSLEPGTAEAFF. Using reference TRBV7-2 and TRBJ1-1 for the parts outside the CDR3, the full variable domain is GAGVSQSPSNKVTEKGKDVELRCDPISGHTALYWYRQSLGQGLEFLIYFQGNSAPDKSGLPSDRFSAERTGGSVSTLTIQRTQQEDSAVYLCASSLEPGTAEAFFGQGTRLTVV.

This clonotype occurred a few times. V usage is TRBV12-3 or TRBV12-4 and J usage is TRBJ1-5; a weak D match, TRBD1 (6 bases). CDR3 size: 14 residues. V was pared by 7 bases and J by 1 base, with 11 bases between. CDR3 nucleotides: TGTGCCAGCATACAGGGAGGCAGCAATCAGCCCCAGCATTTT. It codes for CASIQGGSNQPQHF.

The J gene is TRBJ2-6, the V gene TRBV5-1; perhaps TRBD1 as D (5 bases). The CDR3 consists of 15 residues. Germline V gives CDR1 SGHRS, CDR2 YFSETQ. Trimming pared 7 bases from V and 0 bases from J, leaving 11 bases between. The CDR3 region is CASGLGVSGANVLTF. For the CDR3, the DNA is TGCGCCAGCGGATTAGGGGTCTCTGGGGCCAACGTCCTGACTTTC.

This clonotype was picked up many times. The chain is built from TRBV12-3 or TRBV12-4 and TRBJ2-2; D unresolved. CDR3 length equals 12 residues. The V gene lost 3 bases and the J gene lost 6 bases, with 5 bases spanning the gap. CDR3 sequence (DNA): TGTGCCAGCAGTTTCGGGTCCGGGGAGCTGTTTTTT. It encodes CASSFGSGELFF.

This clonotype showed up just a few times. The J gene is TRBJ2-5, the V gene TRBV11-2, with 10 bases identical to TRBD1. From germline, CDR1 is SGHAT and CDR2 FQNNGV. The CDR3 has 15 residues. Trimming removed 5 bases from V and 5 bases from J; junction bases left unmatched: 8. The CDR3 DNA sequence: TGTGCCAGCAGCCCGGGACAGGGGCGGGTGGAGACCCAGTACTTC. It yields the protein CASSPGQGRVETQYF.

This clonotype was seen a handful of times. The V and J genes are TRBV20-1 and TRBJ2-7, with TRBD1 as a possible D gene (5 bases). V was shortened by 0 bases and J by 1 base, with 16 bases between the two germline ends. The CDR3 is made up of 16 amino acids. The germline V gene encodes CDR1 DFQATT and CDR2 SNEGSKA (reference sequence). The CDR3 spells CSARDQRQGGSYEQYF. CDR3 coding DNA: TGCAGTGCTAGAGATCAGAGGCAGGGTGGTTCCTACGAGCAGTACTTC.

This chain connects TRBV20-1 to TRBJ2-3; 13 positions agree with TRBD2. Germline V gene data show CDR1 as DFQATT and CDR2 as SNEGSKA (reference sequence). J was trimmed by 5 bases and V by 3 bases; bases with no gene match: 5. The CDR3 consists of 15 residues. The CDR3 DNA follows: TGCAGTGCTAGGAGACTAGCGGGAGGAAAAGATACGCAGTATTTT. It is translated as CSARRLAGGKDTQYF.

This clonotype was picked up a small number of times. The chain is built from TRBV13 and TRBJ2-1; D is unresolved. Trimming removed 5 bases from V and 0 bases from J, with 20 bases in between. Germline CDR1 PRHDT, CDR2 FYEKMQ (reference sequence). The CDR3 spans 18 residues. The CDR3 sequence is CASSPISTLSSSYNEQFF. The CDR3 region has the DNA TGTGCCAGCAGCCCAATATCTACTCTCTCGAGCTCCTACAATGAGCAGTTCTTC.

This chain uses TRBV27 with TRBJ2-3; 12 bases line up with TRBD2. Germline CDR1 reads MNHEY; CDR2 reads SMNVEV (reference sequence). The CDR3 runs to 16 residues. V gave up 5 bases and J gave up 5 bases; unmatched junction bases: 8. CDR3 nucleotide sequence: TGTGCCAGCAGTCCCAGGACTAGCGGGGCGAGAGATACGCAGTATTTT. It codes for CASSPRTSGARDTQYF.

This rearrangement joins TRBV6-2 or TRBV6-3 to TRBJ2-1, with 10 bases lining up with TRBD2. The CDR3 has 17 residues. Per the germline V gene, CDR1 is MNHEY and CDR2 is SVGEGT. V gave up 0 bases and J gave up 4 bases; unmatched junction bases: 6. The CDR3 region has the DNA TGTGCCAGCAGTTACTCCCTAGCGGGAGCGGATTACAATGAGCAGTTCTTC. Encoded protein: CASSYSLAGADYNEQFF.

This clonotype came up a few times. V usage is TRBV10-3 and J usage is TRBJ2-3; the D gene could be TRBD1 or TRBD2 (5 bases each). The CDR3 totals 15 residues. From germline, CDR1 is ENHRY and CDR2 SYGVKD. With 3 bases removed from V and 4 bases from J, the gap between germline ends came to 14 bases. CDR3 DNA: TGTGCCATCAGTGATGGGGGTGCAAGGGCAGATACGCAGTATTTT. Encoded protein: CAISDGGARADTQYF.